These 25 T cell receptor beta chains originate from one sample sequenced in a study of cytomegalovirus exposure and HLA in healthy donors (TCRdb year 2017). To prepare the library, the immunoSEQ multiplex PCR assay was applied. The multiplex PCR relied on a mix of 60 forward primers for TCR Vbeta segments and 13 reverse primers for TCR Jbeta segments. This immuneACCESS table, as held by TCRdb, lists in-frame sequences with V and J called but not all clones. Of the missing ones, under half trace to an unresolved V gene in checked studies; the others have no known cause. The sample data list 63,000 or so clones, and 60% to 80% of these were observed just once. Jointly, the top ten make up about 20% of the sample. Sequenced sample: PBMCs. These receptors all stem from a woman in her thirties in good health and CMV-seropositive.

This clone appeared a single time. The chain's CDR3 is CASSSAATKTYEQYF. CDR3 sequence (DNA): TGTGCCAGCAGCTCAGCGGCCACTAAGACTTACGAGCAGTACTTC. The chain has TRBV7-2 and TRBJ2-7; D is possibly TRBD2 (5 bases). The CDR3 loop spans 15 amino acids. Trimming cost V 4 bases and J 4 bases, with 17 bases left between them. CDR1 and CDR2 from the germline V gene are SGHTA and FQGNSA.

The chain is built from TRBV7-8 and TRBJ1-4; no firm D call. CDR1 and CDR2 from the germline V gene are SGHVS and FQNEAQ. V was pared by 5 bases and J by 8 bases, with 15 bases between. This CDR3 comprises 14 residues. CDR3 sequence: CASSPDEVGEKLFF. CDR3 bases: TGTGCCAGCAGCCCCGATGAAGTCGGGGAAAAACTGTTTTTT.

The V call is TRBV4-2, the J call TRBJ2-3, with TRBD2 matching over 9 bases. The length of the CDR3 is 16 residues. CDR1 LGHNA and CDR2 YNFKEQ come from the germline V gene. The V and J ends lost 4 bases and 6 bases, in that order; junction bases with no gene match: 11. In DNA form, the CDR3 reads TGTGCCAGCAGCCCCTCGGCTAGCGGGGCAGGGGATACGCAGTATTTT. Protein product: CASSPSASGAGDTQYF.

The rearrangement joins TRBV29-1 to TRBJ1-1; D may be TRBD1 (5 bases). Trimming took off 7 bases at V and 0 bases at J, with 15 bases between the two ends. The CDR3 runs to 14 residues. CDR1 is SQVTM, CDR2 ANQGSEA, per germline. For the CDR3, the DNA is TGCAGCGCTCCCGGGGGTGGTTTGAACACTGAAGCTTTCTTT. Amino acids: CSAPGGGLNTEAFF.

The J gene is TRBJ2-6, the V gene TRBV6-5, with D unresolved. The CDR3 extends over 15 amino acids. The V end lost 5 bases, the J end lost 3 bases, and 11 bases lay between the germline ends. Germline V lookup: CDR1 MNHEY, CDR2 SVGAGI. Written as DNA, the CDR3 is TGTGCCAGCAGTCCTTGGAGTGTTGGGGCCAACGTCCTGACTTTC. Translated, it gives CASSPWSVGANVLTF.

This chain uses TRBV4-1 with TRBJ1-1; tentatively, D is TRBD1 (5 bases). Germline V gene lookup returns CDR1 MGHRA and CDR2 YSYEKL. The CDR3 is 16 residues long. The ends were cut back, 0 bases at V and 11 bases at J, with 22 bases in the middle. The DNA for the CDR3 is TGCGCCAGCAGCCAAGATGGGACTTCCGCCTTTGGTGGGGCTTTCTTT. Its translation is CASSQDGTSAFGGAFF.

This clone showed up just a few times. This rearrangement joins TRBV6-5 to TRBJ2-1; 10 bases fit TRBD2. The CDR3 sequence is 15 residues long. The junction had 7 bases not matched to a gene; V was cut back by 6 bases and J by 5 bases. In germline, CDR1 is MNHEY, CDR2 SVGAGI. The CDR3, as DNA: TGTGCCAGCAGATCCGGGACTAGCGCCCACAATGAGCAGTTCTTC. Translating gives CASRSGTSAHNEQFF.

The chain employs TRBV6-1 and TRBJ1-2; D may be TRBD1 (6 bases). The CDR3 extends over 12 amino acids. V lost 4 bases to trimming and J lost 4 bases, with 7 bases between them. The germline gives CDR1 MNHNS, CDR2 SASEGT. The CDR3 coding sequence is TGTGCCAGCAGTGCGGACAGCTATGGCTACACCTTC. The encoded protein is CASSADSYGYTF.

The chain is built from TRBV7-8 and TRBJ1-2, with a possible D match to TRBD1 (5 bases). V lost 1 base to trimming and J lost 6 bases, with 21 bases between them. Germline V gives CDR1 SGHVS, CDR2 FQNEAQ. The CDR3 loop spans 17 amino acids. CDR3 DNA sequence: TGTGCCAGCAGCTTAGTGGGGACTACCTCGGCCGGGAATGGCTACACCTTC. Encoded protein: CASSLVGTTSAGNGYTF.

The chain has TRBV28 and TRBJ2-7; D is unresolved. Looked up from germline, CDR1 is MDHEN and CDR2 is SYDVKM. V dropped 7 bases and J dropped 3 bases, with 19 bases sitting between them. This CDR3 is 15 amino acids long. The CDR3 DNA is TGTGCCAGCAATGACCTGCGGCGTCTCAACTACGAGCAGTACTTC. This translates into CASNDLRRLNYEQYF.

The chain uses TRBV6-1 and TRBJ2-3; 7 positions match TRBD2. The CDR3 totals 13 residues. Germline CDR1 and CDR2: MNHNS and SASEGT. The V and J ends lost 8 bases and 4 bases, in that order; junction bases with no gene match: 6. CDR3 sequence reads: CASCTTSADTQYF. As DNA, the CDR3 is TGTGCCAGCTGCACTACTAGCGCAGATACGCAGTATTTT.

In this sample, this clone turned up once. The chain employs TRBV5-1 and TRBJ2-4, with D maybe TRBD1 (5 bases). CDR1 and CDR2 (germline): SGHRS, YFSETQ. V lost 0 bases and J 8 bases, leaving 9 bases between the germline ends. CDR3 length: 13 residues. The CDR3 loop reads CASSLEGRDIQYF. Written as DNA, the CDR3 is TGCGCCAGCAGCTTGGAGGGCAGGGACATTCAGTACTTC.

The V gene is TRBV28, the J gene TRBJ2-3; tentatively, D is TRBD2 (5 bases). The length of the CDR3 is 15 residues. Deletions cut 2 bases from V and 6 bases from J, with 15 bases between. Per germline, CDR1 MDHEN and CDR2 SYDVKM. For the CDR3, the DNA is TGTGCCAGCAGTTTAAGCGGAACCCGCAGGGATACGCAGTATTTT. Protein sequence: CASSLSGTRRDTQYF.

The table lists this clone with a count of one. J is TRBJ1-3 and V is TRBV28; no clear D. The CDR3 consists of 12 residues. Germline V gene sequence: CDR1 MDHEN, CDR2 SYDVKM. Deletions cut 2 bases from V and 7 bases from J, with 6 bases between. In nucleotides, the CDR3 is TGTGCCAGCAGTTTAGGGAGGAACACCATATATTTT. It yields the protein CASSLGRNTIYF.

The rearrangement links TRBV11-3 to TRBJ2-7; 9 bases align to TRBD2. V lost 6 bases to trimming and J lost 0 bases; unmatched junction nucleotides: 3. CDR1 SGHNT and CDR2 YENEEA come from the germline V gene. The CDR3 has 14 amino acids. CDR3 residues: CASSIAGDSYEQYF. The CDR3 nucleotides read TGTGCCAGCAGTATAGCGGGAGACTCCTACGAGCAGTACTTC.

The rearrangement uses TRBV29-1 and TRBJ2-2; possible D gene TRBD1, 6 bases. From germline, CDR1 is SQVTM and CDR2 ANQGSEA. CDR3 length: 15 amino acids. The V gene lost 3 bases and the J gene lost 7 bases, with 18 bases spanning the gap. In DNA, the CDR3 is TGCAGCGTTGACATCTCCGTGGTAGGGGGCGGGGAGCTGTTTTTT. The encoded protein is CSVDISVVGGGELFF.

V and J are TRBV5-3 and TRBJ2-5; D is possibly TRBD2 (5 bases). TRBV5-3 falls under the ORF class, with uncertain function. Trimming cost V 2 bases and J 2 bases, with 13 bases left between them. The CDR3 runs 15 residues. The CDR3 reads CARSLDQRKQETQYF. In nucleotides, the CDR3 is TGTGCCAGAAGCTTAGACCAGCGGAAACAAGAGACCCAGTACTTC.

This clone was counted once. This chain joins TRBV6-1 and TRBJ2-7, with a weak D call TRBD2 (5 bases). From germline, CDR1 is MNHNS and CDR2 SASEGT. Trimming shortened V by 1 base and J by 0 bases, and 10 bases separated the two germline ends. The CDR3 is 15 amino acids. CDR3 loop: CASSEGGLSSYEQYF. CDR3 nucleotide sequence: TGTGCCAGCAGTGAAGGAGGACTGAGCTCCTACGAGCAGTACTTC.

This sequence joins TRBV7-2 and TRBJ1-1, with D possibly being TRBD1 (5 bases). The CDR3 extends over 14 amino acids. V was shortened by 3 bases and J by 3 bases, with 11 bases between the two germline ends. CDR1 SGHTA and CDR2 FQGNSA come from the germline V gene. Here the CDR3 reads CASSFRGGDTEAFF. The CDR3 bases are TGTGCCAGCAGCTTCCGGGGGGGAGACACTGAAGCTTTCTTT.

The chain links TRBV30 to TRBJ1-1; D is ambiguous. In germline, CDR1 is GTSNPN, CDR2 SVGIG (reference sequence). The V gene lost 5 bases and the J gene lost 0 bases, with 13 bases spanning the gap. The CDR3 is 14 residues long. CDR3: CAWGYGLLNTEAFF. The CDR3 nucleotides read TGTGCCTGGGGTTACGGACTCCTGAACACTGAAGCTTTCTTT. The full variable domain, completed using reference TRBV30 and TRBJ1-1, is SQTIHQWPATLVQPVGSPLSLECTVEGTSNPNLYWYRQAAGRGLQLLFYSVGIGQISSEVPQNLSASRPQDRQFILSSKKLLLSDSGFYLCAWGYGLLNTEAFFGQGTRLTVV.

The rearrangement joins TRBV5-6 to TRBJ2-3; D gene unclear. Germline loops: CDR1 SGHDT, CDR2 YYEEEE. The V gene lost 1 base and the J gene lost 0 bases, with 3 bases spanning the gap. This CDR3 is built from 13 residues. CDR3 nucleotides: TGTGCCAGCAGCTTGTATAGCACAGATACGCAGTATTTT. This gives the protein CASSLYSTDTQYF.

V gene TRBV28 combines with J gene TRBJ2-1, with D perhaps matching TRBD2 (6 bases). The germline gives CDR1 MDHEN, CDR2 SYDVKM. The CDR3 has 14 residues. V lost 3 bases to trimming and J lost 4 bases, with 10 bases between them. The CDR3 loop reads CASSLGGNYNEQFF. Written as DNA, the CDR3 is TGTGCCAGCAGTTTGGGCGGGAATTACAATGAGCAGTTCTTC. The full variable domain, completed using reference TRBV28 and TRBJ2-1, is DVKVTQSSRYLVKRTGEKVFLECVQDMDHENMFWYRQDPGLGLRLIYFSYDVKMKEKGDIPEGYSVSREKKERFSLILESASTNQTSMYLCASSLGGNYNEQFFGPGTRLTVL.

The V and J genes are TRBV28 and TRBJ2-5; D ambiguous. The CDR3 consists of 13 residues. Germline-derived CDR1 and CDR2 are MDHEN and SYDVKM. V lost 1 base, J lost 7 bases, and 10 bases lay in between. The CDR3 here is CASSLSRRVTQYF. DNA for the CDR3: TGTGCCAGCAGTTTATCCCGACGGGTGACCCAGTACTTC.

The genes are TRBV6-1 and TRBJ2-7; D may be TRBD1 (6 bases). The CDR3 runs to 15 residues. The germline V gene has CDR1 MNHNS and CDR2 SASEGT. V shed 3 bases and J shed 1 base, with 13 bases lying between them. CDR3 protein: CASSDRGIISYEQYF. CDR3 DNA sequence: TGTGCCAGCAGTGACAGGGGAATAATTTCCTACGAGCAGTACTTC.

The genes are TRBV5-4 and TRBJ1-1; TRBD1 matches 8 bases. The V and J ends lost 4 bases and 3 bases, in that order; junction bases with no gene match: 5. The V gene's germline CDR1 is SGHNT and CDR2 YYREEE (reference sequence). The CDR3 covers 14 residues. The CDR3 nucleotides are TGTGCCAGCAGCAAAGAGGACAGGGACACTGAAGCTTTCTTT. Residues: CASSKEDRDTEAFF. The full variable domain, in which reference TRBV5-4 and TRBJ1-1 provide the parts outside the CDR3, is ETGVTQSPTHLIKTRGQQVTLRCSSQSGHNTVSWYQQALGQGPQFIFQYYREEENGRGNFPPRFSGLQFPNYSSELNVNALELDDSALYLCASSKEDRDTEAFFGQGTRLTVV.